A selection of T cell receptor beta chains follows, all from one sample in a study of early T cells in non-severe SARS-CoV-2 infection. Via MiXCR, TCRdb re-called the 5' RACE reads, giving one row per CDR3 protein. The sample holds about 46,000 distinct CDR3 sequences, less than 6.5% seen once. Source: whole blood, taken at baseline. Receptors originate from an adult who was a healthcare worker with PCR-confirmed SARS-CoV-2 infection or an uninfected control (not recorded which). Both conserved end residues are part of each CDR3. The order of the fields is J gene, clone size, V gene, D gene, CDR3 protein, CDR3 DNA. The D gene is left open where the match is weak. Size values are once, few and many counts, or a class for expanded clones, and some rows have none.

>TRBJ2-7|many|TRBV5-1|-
CASSSGTAAYEQYF
TGCGCCAGCAGCTCCGGGACGGCCGCCTACGAGCAGTACTTC
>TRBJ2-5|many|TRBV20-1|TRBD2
CSARDASGGDETQYF
TGCAGTGCTAGAGATGCGTCGGGAGGGGACGAGACCCAGTACTTC
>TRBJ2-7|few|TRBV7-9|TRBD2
CASSYGLAAAYEQYF
TGTGCCAGCAGCTACGGACTAGCGGCCGCCTACGAGCAGTACTTC
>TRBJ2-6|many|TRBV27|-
CASQQLISGANVLTF
TGTGCCAGCCAACAGCTGATCTCTGGGGCCAACGTCCTGACTTTC
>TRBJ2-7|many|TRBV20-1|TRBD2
CSASPLAGYYEQYF
TGCAGTGCTAGTCCGCTAGCGGGGTACTACGAGCAGTACTTC
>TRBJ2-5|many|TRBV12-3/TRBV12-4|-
CASSLERAQETQYF
TGTGCCAGCAGTTTAGAGAGAGCCCAAGAGACCCAGTACTTC
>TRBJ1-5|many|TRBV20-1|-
CSARGRSGVDSNQPQHF
TGCAGTGCTAGAGGAAGGAGCGGGGTCGATAGCAATCAGCCCCAGCATTTT
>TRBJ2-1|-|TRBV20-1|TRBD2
CSARTGGSSYNEQFF
TGCAGTGCCAGGACGGGCGGGAGCTCCTACAATGAGCAGTTCTTC
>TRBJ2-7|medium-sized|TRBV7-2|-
CASSLNRAYEQYF
TGTGCCAGCAGCTTAAACAGAGCATACGAGCAGTACTTC
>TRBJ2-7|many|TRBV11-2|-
CASSRDTKYEQYF
TGTGCCAGCAGTCGGGACACTAAATACGAGCAGTACTTC
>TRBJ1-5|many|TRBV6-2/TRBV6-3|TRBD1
CASSPRTGYSNQPQHF
TGTGCCAGCAGTCCCCGGACAGGTTATAGCAATCAGCCCCAGCATTTT
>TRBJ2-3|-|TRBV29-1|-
CSVEISIEADTQYF
TGCAGCGTTGAGATCAGCATTGAGGCAGATACGCAGTATTTT
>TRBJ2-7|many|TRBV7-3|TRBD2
CASSPAGTSGSKQYF
TGTGCCAGCAGTCCCGCCGGGACTAGCGGGAGTAAGCAGTACTTC
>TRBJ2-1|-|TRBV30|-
CAWSVGLDAYNEQFF
TGTGCCTGGAGTGTGGGGCTAGACGCCTACAATGAGCAGTTCTTC
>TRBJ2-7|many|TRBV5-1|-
CASSSLSPSRFTYEQYF
TGCGCCAGCAGCTCCCTGAGCCCCTCCCGGTTTACCTACGAGCAGTACTTC
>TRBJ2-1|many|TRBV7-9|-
CASSFVRDFGNEQFF
TGTGCCAGCAGCTTTGTCAGGGATTTTGGGAATGAGCAGTTCTTC
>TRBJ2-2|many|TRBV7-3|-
CASSLDGLNTGELFF
TGTGCCAGCAGCTTGGACGGCTTGAACACCGGGGAGCTGTTTTTT
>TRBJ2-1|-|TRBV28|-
CASSFWGGTINEQFF
TGTGCCAGCAGTTTTTGGGGCGGGACCATAAATGAGCAGTTCTTC
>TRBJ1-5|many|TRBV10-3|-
CAISEDEDYQPQHF
TGTGCCATCAGTGAGGACGAAGATTATCAGCCCCAGCATTTT
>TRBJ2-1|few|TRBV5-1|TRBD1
CASGAQGMLQGAVREQFF
TGCGCCAGCGGGGCCCAAGGGATGCTTCAGGGGGCGGTCAGGGAGCAGTTCTTC
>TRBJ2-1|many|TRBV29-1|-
CSVIVDGRTSSYNEQFF
TGCAGCGTTATAGTGGATGGGAGAACAAGCTCCTACAATGAGCAGTTCTTC
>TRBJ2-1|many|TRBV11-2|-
CASTQEVPSNNEQFF
TGTGCCAGCACCCAAGAGGTCCCCAGCAACAATGAGCAGTTCTTC
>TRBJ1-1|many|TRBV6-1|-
CASSETTAGETEAFF
TGTGCCAGCAGTGAGACGACAGCGGGAGAAACTGAAGCTTTCTTT
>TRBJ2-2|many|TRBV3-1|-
CASSRQERNTGELFF
TGTGCCAGCAGCCGACAGGAAAGAAACACCGGGGAGCTGTTTTTT
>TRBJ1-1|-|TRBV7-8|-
CASSLAGRDEAFF
TGTGCCAGCAGCTTAGCGGGGAGGGATGAAGCTTTCTTT
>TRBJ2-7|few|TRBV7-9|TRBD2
CASSRPGERESYEQYF
TGTGCCAGCAGTCGCCCGGGGGAGCGGGAGTCCTACGAGCAGTACTTC
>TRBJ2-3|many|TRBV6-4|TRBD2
CASSDSRVAGGGADTQYF
TGTGCCAGCAGTGACTCGAGAGTAGCGGGAGGAGGTGCAGATACGCAGTATTTT
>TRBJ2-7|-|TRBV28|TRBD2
CASSSLAGAHPYEQYF
TGTGCCAGCAGTTCACTAGCGGGAGCCCACCCCTACGAGCAGTACTTC
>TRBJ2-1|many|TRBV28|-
CASSLPRRDNEQFF
TGTGCCAGCAGTTTACCCCGACGGGACAATGAGCAGTTCTTC
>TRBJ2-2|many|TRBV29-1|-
CSVLPQGSGELFF
TGCAGCGTCCTCCCTCAAGGGTCCGGGGAGCTGTTTTTT
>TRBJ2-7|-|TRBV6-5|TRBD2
CASSQGLAKVVEQYF
TGTGCCAGCAGTCAGGGACTAGCGAAGGTGGTCGAGCAGTACTTC
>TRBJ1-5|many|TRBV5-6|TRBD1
CASSSYRTGVNQPQHF
TGTGCCAGCAGCTCTTACAGGACAGGGGTTAATCAGCCCCAGCATTTT
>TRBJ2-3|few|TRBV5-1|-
CASSFGQGYTDTQYF
TGCGCCAGCAGCTTCGGCCAGGGCTACACAGATACGCAGTATTTT
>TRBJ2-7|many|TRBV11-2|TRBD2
CASSLSSGALYEQYF
TGTGCCAGCAGCTTATCTAGCGGGGCCCTCTACGAGCAGTACTTC
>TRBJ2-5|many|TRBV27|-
CASSLTGIRSQETQYF
TGTGCCAGCAGTTTAACGGGGATAAGGAGCCAAGAGACCCAGTACTTC
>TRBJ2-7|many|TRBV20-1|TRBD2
CSAKKAGGPYEQYF
TGCAGTGCTAAAAAAGCGGGAGGGCCGTACGAGCAGTACTTC
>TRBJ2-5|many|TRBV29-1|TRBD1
CSAETGGEETQYF
TGCAGCGCCGAAACAGGGGGTGAAGAGACCCAGTACTTC
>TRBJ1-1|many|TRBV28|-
CASKLNTEAFF
TGTGCCAGCAAACTGAACACTGAAGCTTTCTTT
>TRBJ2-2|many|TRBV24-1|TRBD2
CATSDSRLAGNTGELFF
TGTGCCACCAGTGATTCGCGACTAGCGGGAAACACCGGGGAGCTGTTTTTT
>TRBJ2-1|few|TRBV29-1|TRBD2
CSGRTSGHNEQFF
TGCAGCGGCAGGACTAGCGGGCACAATGAGCAGTTCTTC
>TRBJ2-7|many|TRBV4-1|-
CASSQDGLNSYEQYF
TGCGCCAGCAGCCAAGACGGGTTAAACTCCTACGAGCAGTACTTC
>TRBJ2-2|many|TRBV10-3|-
CAIRESGATGELFF
TGTGCCATCAGAGAGTCAGGAGCTACCGGGGAGCTGTTTTTT
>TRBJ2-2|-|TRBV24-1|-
CATSEGTHAGELFF
TGTGCCACCAGTGAAGGTACTCATGCGGGGGAGCTGTTTTTT
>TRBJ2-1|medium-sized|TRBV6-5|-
CASSYEAENYNEQFF
TGTGCCAGCAGTTACGAAGCGGAGAACTACAATGAGCAGTTCTTC